The 10 T cell receptor beta chains listed next were all sequenced from one sample in a study of cytomegalovirus exposure and HLA in healthy donors. The PCR ran on 60 Vbeta and 13 Jbeta primers. Measured with immunoSEQ multiplex PCR; TCRdb has only the in-frame clones, and not every one. The table shows approximately 78,000 clones, with 84% occurring only once. Sequenced sample: PBMCs. The receptors come from a woman aged 50 to 60 in good health and CMV-seronegative.

The V and J genes are TRBV6-5 and TRBJ2-2, with no clear D. The germline V and J ends were trimmed by 11 bases and 6 bases, with 16 bases remaining between them. The CDR3 sequence is 13 residues long. The germline V gene has CDR1 MNHEY and CDR2 SVGAGI. The chain's CDR3 is CAVSPNRAGELFF. The CDR3 nucleotides are TGTGCCGTGAGCCCAAACCGAGCCGGGGAGCTGTTTTTT.

This clone was observed a handful of times. This rearrangement joins TRBV6-6 to TRBJ1-1; a weak D match, TRBD1 (6 bases). CDR1 and CDR2 (germline): MNHNY, SVGAGI (reference sequence). CDR3 length: 15 residues. The V end was cut by 6 bases, the J end by 6 bases, with 20 bases between. The CDR3: CASSFIQGAGPEAFF. The CDR3 coding sequence is TGTGCCAGCAGCTTTATACAGGGTGCCGGACCTGAAGCTTTCTTT.

The chain recombines TRBV6-6 with TRBJ2-1; D perhaps matches TRBD1 (6 bases). This CDR3 is 14 amino acids long. Trimming stripped 6 bases from V and 0 bases from J, with 9 bases between. Germline V lookup: CDR1 MNHNY, CDR2 SVGAGI (reference sequence). The CDR3 loop reads CASSPGDSYNEQFF. The CDR3 DNA follows: TGTGCCAGCAGCCCAGGGGACTCCTACAATGAGCAGTTCTTC.

The chain joins TRBV5-1 to TRBJ2-1, with 7 bases matching TRBD2. The CDR3 runs to 14 residues. CDR1 is SGHRS, CDR2 YFSETQ, per germline. V lost 6 bases, J lost 6 bases, and 9 bases stayed unmatched. The CDR3 region has the DNA TGCGCCAGCACTCCGGGGAGGGAGGGCAATGAGCAGTTCTTC. Protein sequence: CASTPGREGNEQFF.

The chain carries TRBV5-4 and TRBJ1-2; the match to TRBD1 covers 12 bases. The V gene end was trimmed by 4 bases and the J gene end by 6 bases; junction bases not matched to a gene: 10. CDR1 is SGHNT, CDR2 YYREEE, per germline (reference sequence). The CDR3 runs 16 residues. The CDR3 sequence: CASSTGTGGVFNGYTF. CDR3 nucleotide sequence: TGTGCCAGCAGCACGGGGACAGGGGGCGTCTTCAATGGCTACACCTTC.

The chain couples TRBV2 to TRBJ2-5; TRBD1 aligns across 12 bases. Matching the DNA end better, TRBJ2-7 makes the J call doubtful. The CDR3 totals 15 residues. CDR1 SNHLY and CDR2 FYNNEI come from the germline V gene. DNA for the CDR3: TGTGCCAGCAGTTCCGGGACAGGGGGCTTTGGCGAGCAGTACTTC. It codes for CASSSGTGGFGEQYF.

The J gene is TRBJ1-2, the V gene TRBV2; D may be TRBD1 (5 bases). CDR3 size: 14 residues. Germline CDR1 SNHLY, CDR2 FYNNEI. V lost 2 bases to trimming and J lost 8 bases, with 15 bases between them. The CDR3 bases are TGTGCCAGCAGTGAATCGGGGACTAGCTCCGGCTACACCTTC. This codes for CASSESGTSSGYTF.

The rearrangement joins TRBV6-5 to TRBJ2-1; D perhaps matches TRBD1 (6 bases). This CDR3 is 15 amino acids long. V dropped 7 bases and J dropped 5 bases, with 18 bases sitting between them. Per the germline V gene, CDR1 is MNHEY and CDR2 is SVGAGI. CDR3: CASTKRGQTHNEQFF. The CDR3 nucleotides are TGTGCCAGCACCAAACGGGGACAAACCCACAATGAGCAGTTCTTC.

The J gene is TRBJ2-1, the V gene TRBV15; 7 bases align to TRBD2. Germline V gives CDR1 LNHNV, CDR2 YYDKDF (reference sequence). The length of the CDR3 is 18 residues. Trimming took 0 bases from V and 8 from J; bases not matched to a gene: 16. The CDR3 nucleotides read TGTGCCACCAGCAGAGATTCGAGGGTACGGGACTACATTGATGAGCAGTTCTTC. Translation: CATSRDSRVRDYIDEQFF.

This clone appeared a single time. The rearrangement joins TRBV2 to TRBJ2-1, with D tentatively TRBD2 (5 bases). Trimming cost V 5 bases and J 8 bases, with 13 bases left between them. The CDR3 sequence is 13 residues long. The germline CDR1 and CDR2 sequences are SNHLY and FYNNEI. The CDR3 reads CASSRELGDEQFF. The DNA for the CDR3 is TGTGCCAGCAGTCGGGAACTAGGAGATGAGCAGTTCTTC.